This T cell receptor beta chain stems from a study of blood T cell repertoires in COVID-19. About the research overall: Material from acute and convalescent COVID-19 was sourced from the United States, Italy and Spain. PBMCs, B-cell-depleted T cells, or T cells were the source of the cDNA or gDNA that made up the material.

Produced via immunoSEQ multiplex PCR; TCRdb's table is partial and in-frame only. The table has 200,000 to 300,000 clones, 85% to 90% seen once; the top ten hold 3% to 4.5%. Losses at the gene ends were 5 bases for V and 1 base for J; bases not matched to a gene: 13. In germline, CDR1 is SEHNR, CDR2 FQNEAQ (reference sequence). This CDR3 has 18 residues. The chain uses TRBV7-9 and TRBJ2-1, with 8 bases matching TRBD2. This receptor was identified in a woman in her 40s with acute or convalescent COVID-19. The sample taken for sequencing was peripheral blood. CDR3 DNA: TGTGCCAGCAGCGAAGGGGTTAGCGGGGTAGCGTCCTACAATGAGCAGTTCTTC. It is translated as CASSEGVSGVASYNEQFF.